Here is one TCR beta chain with its context. Antigen: not known. Trimming shortened V by 3 bases and J by 7 bases, and 13 bases separated the two germline ends. CDR1 and CDR2 (germline): SGHTA, FQGTGA. The CDR3 runs to 14 residues. The data belong to a study of cytomegalovirus exposure and HLA in healthy donors. Findings and limits, study-wide: Analysis was carried out at a later point, and it linked a missense DCLRE1C variant to TCR beta V- and J-gene trimming.

13 Jbeta primers and 60 Vbeta primers were used for the PCR. Clones were sequenced by immunoSEQ multiplex PCR, and TCRdb holds only the in-frame ones, with some missing. The table has a few hundred thousand clones, 65% to 85% seen once; the top ten hold 2.5% to 3.5%. Sequenced input: PBMCs. The source is a man younger than 40 in good health and CMV-seronegative. The chain carries TRBV7-3 and TRBJ2-1, with a tentative D call TRBD2 (6 bases). The DNA of the CDR3 is TGTGCCAGCAGCTTTGGGGGACTTCGAAATGAGCAGTTCTTC. It codes for CASSFGGLRNEQFF.